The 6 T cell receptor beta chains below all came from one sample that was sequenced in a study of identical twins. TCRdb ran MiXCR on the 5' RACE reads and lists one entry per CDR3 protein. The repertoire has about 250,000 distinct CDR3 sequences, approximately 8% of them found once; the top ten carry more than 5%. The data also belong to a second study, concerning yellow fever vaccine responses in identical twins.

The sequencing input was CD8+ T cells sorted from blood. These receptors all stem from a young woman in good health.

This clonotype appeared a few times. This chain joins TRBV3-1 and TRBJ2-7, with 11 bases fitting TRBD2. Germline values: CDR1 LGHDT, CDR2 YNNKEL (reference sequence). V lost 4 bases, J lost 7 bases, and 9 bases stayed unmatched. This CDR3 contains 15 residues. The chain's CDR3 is CASSPLLAGGGEQYF. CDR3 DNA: TGTGCCAGCAGCCCACTTCTAGCGGGAGGAGGTGAGCAGTACTTC.

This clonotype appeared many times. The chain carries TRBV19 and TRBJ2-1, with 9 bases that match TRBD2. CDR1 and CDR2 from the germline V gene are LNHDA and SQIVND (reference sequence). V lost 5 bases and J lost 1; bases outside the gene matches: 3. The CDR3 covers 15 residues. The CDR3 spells CASSPSGMSYNEQFF. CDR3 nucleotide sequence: TGTGCCAGTAGTCCTAGCGGGATGTCCTACAATGAGCAGTTCTTC.

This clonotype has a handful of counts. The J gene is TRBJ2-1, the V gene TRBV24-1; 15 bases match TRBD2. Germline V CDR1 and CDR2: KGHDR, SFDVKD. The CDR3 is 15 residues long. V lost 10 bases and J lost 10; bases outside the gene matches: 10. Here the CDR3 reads CATQGLAGGNREQFF. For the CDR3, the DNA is TGTGCCACACAAGGACTAGCGGGAGGGAATAGGGAGCAGTTCTTC.

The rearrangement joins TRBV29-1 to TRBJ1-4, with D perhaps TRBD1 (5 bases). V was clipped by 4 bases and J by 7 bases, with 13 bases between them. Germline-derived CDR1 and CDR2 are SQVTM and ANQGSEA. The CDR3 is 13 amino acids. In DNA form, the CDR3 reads TGCAGCGTTGTGGGCGGTGGGGGTGAAAAACTGTTTTTT. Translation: CSVVGGGGEKLFF. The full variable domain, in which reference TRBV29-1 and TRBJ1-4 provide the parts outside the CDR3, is SAVISQKPSRDICQRGTSLTIQCQVDSQVTMMFWYRQQPGQSLTLIATANQGSEATYESGFVIDKFPISRPNLTFSTLTVSNMSPEDSSIYLCSVVGGGGEKLFFGSGTQLSVL.

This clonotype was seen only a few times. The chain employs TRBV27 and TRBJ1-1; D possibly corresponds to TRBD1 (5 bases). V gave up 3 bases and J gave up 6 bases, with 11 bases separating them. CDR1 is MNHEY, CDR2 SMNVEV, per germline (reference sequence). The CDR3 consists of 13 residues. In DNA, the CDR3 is TGTGCCAGCAGTTTGAGGGGCGACCCTGAAGCTTTCTTT. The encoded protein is CASSLRGDPEAFF.

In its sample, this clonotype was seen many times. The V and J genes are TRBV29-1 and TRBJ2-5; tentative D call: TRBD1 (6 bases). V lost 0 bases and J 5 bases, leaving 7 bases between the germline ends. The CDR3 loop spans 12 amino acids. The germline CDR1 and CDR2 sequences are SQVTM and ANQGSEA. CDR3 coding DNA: TGCAGCGTTGAAGAGGGGGCGGAGACCCAGTACTTC. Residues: CSVEEGAETQYF.